Shown below are 31 T cell receptor beta chains from a single sample sequenced in a study of Ad26.COV2.S vaccination and SARS-CoV-2 variants. The treatment denotes: roughly 20 received Ad26.COV2.S at low or high dose, single or two shots; about 5 received placebo; per-sample allocation not given. Material that was analyzed had been drawn on day 63 after the first vaccine or placebo injection. Generated by immunoSEQ multiplex PCR, the TCRdb table keeps only in-frame clones and is missing some. The table lists approximately 400,000 clones, roughly 85% of them singletons. Sequencing used peripheral blood, obtained in a trial of Ad26.COV2.S vaccine versus placebo. These receptor sequences come from a person between 18 and 65 years old who received the Ad26.COV2.S COVID-19 vaccine or a placebo.

This chain links TRBV6-5 with TRBJ1-3; a weak D match, TRBD1 (5 bases). Germline values: CDR1 MNHEY, CDR2 SVGAGI. Trimming left V 0 bases short and J 4 bases short, with 10 bases between. The CDR3 extends over 15 amino acids. Here the CDR3 reads CASSYSTQGGNTIYF. The CDR3 region has the DNA TGTGCCAGCAGTTACTCGACGCAGGGCGGAAACACCATATATTTT.

The genes are TRBV9 and TRBJ2-3; 12 nucleotides line up with TRBD2. The length of the CDR3 is 16 residues. V dropped 0 bases and J dropped 5; count of bases not matched to a gene: 4. CDR1 and CDR2 from the germline V gene are SGDLS and YYNGEE. The CDR3 here is CASSVGLAGAGDTQYF. In DNA, the CDR3 is TGTGCCAGCAGCGTAGGACTAGCGGGGGCTGGAGATACGCAGTATTTT.

The chain recombines TRBV5-5 with TRBJ2-5; unclear D gene. Germline V lookup: CDR1 SGHKS, CDR2 YYEKEE (reference sequence). V was clipped by 2 bases and J by 1 base, with 9 bases between them. CDR3 size: 14 residues. CDR3: CASSFYPSQETQYF. Written as DNA, the CDR3 is TGTGCCAGCAGCTTTTATCCCAGCCAAGAGACCCAGTACTTC.

This sequence joins TRBV2 and TRBJ1-5, with D tentatively TRBD1 (5 bases). CDR1 is SNHLY, CDR2 FYNNEI, per germline. The CDR3 sequence is 15 residues long. V dropped 5 bases and J dropped 2 bases, with 13 bases sitting between them. CDR3 amino acids: CASSLSGQRNQPQHF. CDR3 DNA: TGTGCCAGCAGTCTCTCGGGGCAGCGCAATCAGCCCCAGCATTTT. Complete variable domain (other parts from reference TRBV2 and TRBJ1-5): EPEVTQTPSHQVTQMGQEVILRCVPISNHLYFYWYRQILGQKVEFLVSFYNNEISEKSEIFDDQFSVERPDGSNFTLKIRSTKLEDSAMYFCASSLSGQRNQPQHFGDGTRLSIL.

For this clone: At the DNA level, this CDR3 is encoded by other sequences in the same sample as well. This chain uses TRBV18 with TRBJ2-7; 7 bases match TRBD2. Trimming removed 3 bases from V and 3 bases from J; junction bases left unmatched: 5. The germline CDR1 and CDR2 sequences are KGHSH and LQKENI. There are 14 residues in the CDR3. The DNA for the CDR3 is TGTGCCAGCTCACCTAGCGGGCCCCTCTACGAGCAGTACTTC. Its protein is CASSPSGPLYEQYF.

The chain is built from TRBV2 and TRBJ1-1; D not resolved. Trimming left V 5 bases short and J 3 bases short, with 13 bases between. Germline CDR1 and CDR2: SNHLY and FYNNEI. The CDR3 loop spans 14 amino acids. The CDR3 reads CASSLTEMDTEAFF. CDR3 DNA sequence: TGTGCCAGCAGTTTAACTGAAATGGACACTGAAGCTTTCTTT.

Only one count was recorded for this clone. V and J are TRBV24-1 and TRBJ1-1; D remains ambiguous. V lost 3 bases, J lost 8 bases, and 12 bases lay in between. The CDR3 is made up of 13 amino acids. Germline V gene lookup returns CDR1 KGHDR and CDR2 SFDVKD. The CDR3 nucleotides read TGTGCCACCAGTGATGGACTTACGCCGGAAGCTTTCTTT. Translated, it gives CATSDGLTPEAFF.

The chain has TRBV27 and TRBJ2-3, with 9 bases identical to TRBD2. The CDR3 has 17 amino acids. Trimming at V came to 8 bases and at J to 2 bases, leaving 14 bases not matched to a gene. CDR1 is MNHEY and CDR2 is SMNVEV in the germline V gene (reference sequence). As DNA, the CDR3 is TGTGCCAGCGGAGGGGAAGGGGGACTAGCCTTCACAGATACGCAGTATTTT. Translated: CASGGEGGLAFTDTQYF.

The rearrangement joins TRBV4-3 to TRBJ2-3; D unclear. The V gene's germline CDR1 is LGHNA and CDR2 YSLEER. The CDR3 runs 15 residues. The V end lost 11 bases, the J end lost 1 base, and 19 bases lay between the germline ends. The DNA for the CDR3 is TGCGCCCCTGGCGCGAGACCCTGGGGCACAGATACGCAGTATTTT. It codes for CAPGARPWGTDTQYF.

The genes are TRBV4-3 and TRBJ2-5, with D perhaps matching TRBD1 or TRBD2 (7 bases each). V was shortened by 0 bases and J by 5 bases, with 25 bases between the two germline ends. This CDR3 has 19 amino acids. Germline CDR1 is LGHNA and CDR2 is YSLEER. CDR3 DNA sequence: TGCGCCAGCAGCCAAGATGTCTGGCGCGGGAGTCAGGGGGGGGAGACCCAGTACTTC. It specifies CASSQDVWRGSQGGETQYF.

The J gene is TRBJ2-1, the V gene TRBV9, with a tentative D call TRBD1 (6 bases). CDR3 length: 18 residues. The V gene lost 4 bases and the J gene lost 2 bases, with 22 bases spanning the gap. Germline-derived CDR1 and CDR2 are SGDLS and YYNGEE. CDR3 nucleotides: TGTGCCAGCAGCCACAAGTACTCTAGGGGGAGCACCTACAATGAGCAGTTCTTC. Translation gives CASSHKYSRGSTYNEQFF.

The V gene is TRBV6-2 or TRBV6-3, the J gene TRBJ2-7, with 7 bases aligning to TRBD2. The CDR3 is 14 amino acids. The J segment lost 5 bases and the V segment lost 2 bases, leaving 6 bases of the junction unmatched. CDR1 is MNHEY and CDR2 is SVGEGT in the germline V gene. CDR3: CASSYRGGPNEQYF. CDR3 nucleotides: TGTGCCAGCAGTTACCGGGGAGGGCCTAACGAGCAGTACTTC.

V gene TRBV5-1 combines with J gene TRBJ2-3, with TRBD2 as a possible D gene (5 bases). CDR1 is SGHRS and CDR2 is YFSETQ in the germline V gene. The CDR3 runs 16 residues. With 0 bases removed from V and 0 bases from J, the gap between germline ends came to 11 bases. CDR3 bases: TGCGCCAGCAGCTTGGCCCCGGGGTCCAGCACAGATACGCAGTATTTT. This gives the protein CASSLAPGSSTDTQYF.

This clone showed up just once. This chain links TRBV3-1 (or the pseudogene TRBV3-2) with TRBJ2-1, with unresolved D. Trimming cost V 4 bases and J 5 bases, with 6 bases left between them. Germline CDR1 LGHDT, CDR2 YNNKEL (reference sequence). This CDR3 spans 12 amino acids. The CDR3: CASSPNNNEQFF. In nucleotides, the CDR3 is TGTGCCAGCAGCCCCAACAACAATGAGCAGTTCTTC.

The J gene is TRBJ1-3, the V gene TRBV30; D is uncertain. The ends were cut back, 1 base at V and 0 bases at J, with 7 bases in the middle. There are 14 residues in the CDR3. In germline, CDR1 is GTSNPN, CDR2 SVGIG (reference sequence). The CDR3 DNA reads as TGTGCCTGGAGTGAAGGTAGCTCTGGAAACACCATATATTTT. Its protein product is CAWSEGSSGNTIYF.

The genes are TRBV13 and TRBJ1-2, with TRBD1 as a possible D gene (6 bases). There are 16 residues in the CDR3. V shed 5 bases and J shed 2 bases, with 18 bases lying between them. In germline, CDR1 is PRHDT, CDR2 FYEKMQ (reference sequence). CDR3 residues: CASSPGVGQENYGYTF. CDR3 DNA: TGTGCCAGCAGCCCAGGGGTGGGGCAGGAAAACTATGGCTACACCTTC. Full variable domain (remainder filled in from reference TRBV13 and TRBJ1-2): AAGVIQSPRHLIKEKRETATLKCYPIPRHDTVYWYQQGPGQDPQFLISFYEKMQSDKGSIPDRFSAQQFSDYHSELNMSSLELGDSALYFCASSPGVGQENYGYTFGSGTRLTVV.

The chain combines TRBV7-9 with TRBJ2-3; D gene uncertain. The CDR3 runs to 19 residues. Trimming shortened V by 3 bases and J by 2 bases, and 24 bases separated the two germline ends. Germline V gene data show CDR1 as SEHNR and CDR2 as FQNEAQ (reference sequence). CDR3: CASSFIISPYDVLTDTQYF. CDR3 DNA: TGTGCCAGCAGCTTTATCATATCCCCCTACGACGTTCTCACAGATACGCAGTATTTT.

This sequence joins TRBV10-2 and TRBJ2-1, with 8 bases identical to TRBD2. Per germline, CDR1 WSHSY and CDR2 SAAADI. J lost 2 bases, V lost 6 bases, and 18 bases had no gene match. The CDR3 spans 19 residues. For the CDR3, the DNA is TGCGCCAGCAGAGAGACTCGGACTAGCCCGGAGGAAGCCTACAATGAGCAGTTCTTC. Its protein product is CASRETRTSPEEAYNEQFF.

The rearrangement uses TRBV3-1 (or the pseudogene TRBV3-2) and TRBJ2-1; TRBD2 agrees at 12 bases. CDR1 and CDR2 (germline): LGHDT, YNNKEL (reference sequence). J gave up 2 bases and V 1 base, and 0 bases lay outside the gene matches. The CDR3 is 16 residues long. The CDR3 spells CASSQGLAGAYNEQFF. As DNA, the CDR3 is TGTGCCAGCAGCCAAGGACTAGCGGGGGCCTACAATGAGCAGTTCTTC.

The rearrangement joins TRBV2 to TRBJ2-3, with D tentatively TRBD1 or TRBD2 (5 bases each). The germline V and J ends were trimmed by 4 bases and 2 bases, with 16 bases remaining between them. The germline V gene has CDR1 SNHLY and CDR2 FYNNEI. CDR3 length equals 16 residues. This chain's CDR3 is CASSGVPGLPTDTQYF. The CDR3 nucleotides are TGTGCCAGCAGTGGTGTGCCGGGGCTCCCCACAGATACGCAGTATTTT. Complete variable domain (other parts from reference TRBV2 and TRBJ2-3): EPEVTQTPSHQVTQMGQEVILRCVPISNHLYFYWYRQILGQKVEFLVSFYNNEISEKSEIFDDQFSVERPDGSNFTLKIRSTKLEDSAMYFCASSGVPGLPTDTQYFGPGTRLTVL.

This clone appeared many times. The CDR3 is CASSLPFSGNTIYF. The CDR3 nucleotides read TGTGCCAGCAGTTTACCGTTCTCTGGAAACACCATATATTTT. The chain has TRBV27 and TRBJ1-3; D gene ambiguous. In germline, CDR1 is MNHEY, CDR2 SMNVEV (reference sequence). This CDR3 has 14 residues. Trimming removed 2 bases from V and 0 bases from J, with 5 bases in between.

The chain links TRBV29-1 to TRBJ2-1; 7 bases map to TRBD1. The junction had 9 bases not matched to a gene; V was cut back by 8 bases and J by 8 bases. Per the germline V gene, CDR1 is SQVTM and CDR2 is ANQGSEA. The CDR3 runs to 12 residues. CDR3 coding DNA: TGCAGCATCGTTAAGGGGGCCGATGAGCAGTTCTTC. This codes for CSIVKGADEQFF.

The genes are TRBV7-2 and TRBJ2-1, with D tentatively TRBD1 or TRBD2 (5 bases each). This CDR3 comprises 14 residues. Trimming left V 5 bases short and J 7 bases short, with 15 bases between. Germline assignment: CDR1 SGHTA and CDR2 FQGNSA. CDR3 loop: CASSPSGRTNEQFF. In nucleotides, the CDR3 is TGTGCCAGCAGCCCCTCGGGAAGGACAAATGAGCAGTTCTTC.

V gene TRBV19 combines with J gene TRBJ2-2; D gene ambiguous. The CDR3 has 15 amino acids. The ends were cut back, 2 bases at V and 13 bases at J, with 20 bases in the middle. The germline V gene encodes CDR1 LNHDA and CDR2 SQIVND (reference sequence). Here the CDR3 reads CASSIIFGLSVGLFF. CDR3 DNA: TGTGCCAGTAGTATAATATTTGGGCTTTCAGTGGGGCTGTTTTTT.

The chain employs TRBV29-1 and TRBJ2-7; D unclear. V was cut by 6 bases and J by 1 base, with 13 bases left in between. Germline assignment: CDR1 SQVTM and CDR2 ANQGSEA. There are 13 residues in the CDR3. The CDR3 sequence is CSVRISQSYEQYF. The CDR3 nucleotides are TGCAGCGTCCGAATATCGCAGTCCTACGAGCAGTACTTC.

The genes are TRBV7-8 and TRBJ2-3; 7 positions agree with TRBD1. This CDR3 has 14 residues. V lost 5 bases and J lost 6; bases outside the gene matches: 8. Germline-derived CDR1 and CDR2 are SGHVS and FQNEAQ. This CDR3 reads CASSVQGFTDTQYF. The DNA for the CDR3 is TGTGCCAGCAGCGTACAGGGGTTTACTGATACGCAGTATTTT.

The chain is built from TRBV14 and TRBJ2-3; 8 bases fit TRBD1. V gave up 4 bases and J gave up 0 bases; unmatched junction bases: 9. Germline CDR1 SGHDN, CDR2 FVKESK. The CDR3 has 17 residues. CDR3 sequence reads: CASSLDRENPSTDTQYF. The CDR3 DNA is TGTGCCAGCAGCCTGGACAGGGAGAATCCTAGCACAGATACGCAGTATTTT. The full variable domain, rest sourced from reference TRBV14 and TRBJ2-3, is EAGVTQFPSHSVIEKGQTVTLRCDPISGHDNLYWYRRVMGKEIKFLLHFVKESKQDESGMPNNRFLAERTGGTYSTLKVQPAELEDSGVYFCASSLDRENPSTDTQYFGPGTRLTVL.

V is TRBV14 and J is TRBJ1-2; D call uncertain. V shed 1 base and J shed 8 bases, with 8 bases lying between them. The CDR3 contains 12 residues. Looked up from germline, CDR1 is SGHDN and CDR2 is FVKESK. The CDR3 spells CASSQVGWGYTF. For the CDR3, the DNA is TGTGCCAGCAGCCAAGTCGGCTGGGGCTACACCTTC.

The chain carries TRBV19 and TRBJ2-6; D tentatively fits TRBD1 or TRBD2 (5 bases each). V lost 6 bases and J 0 bases, leaving 18 bases between the germline ends. The length of the CDR3 is 18 residues. Per the germline V gene, CDR1 is LNHDA and CDR2 is SQIVND (reference sequence). This CDR3 is CASRSNRDRFSGANVLTF. The CDR3 DNA reads TGTGCCAGTAGATCAAACCGGGACCGCTTCTCTGGGGCCAACGTCCTGACTTTC. Full variable domain (rest looked up from reference TRBV19 and TRBJ2-6): DGGITQSPKYLFRKEGQNVTLSCEQNLNHDAMYWYRQDPGQGLRLIYYSQIVNDFQKGDIAEGYSVSREKKESFPLTVTSAQKNPTAFYLCASRSNRDRFSGANVLTFGAGSRLTVL.

In DNA, the CDR3 is TGTGCCAGCAGCAAAAGGGGAAGCGGGGGGCCGAATGAGCAGTTCTTC. It encodes CASSKRGSGGPNEQFF. The chain uses TRBV7-8 and TRBJ2-1; 9 nucleotides agree with TRBD2. In germline, CDR1 is SGHVS, CDR2 FQNEAQ. The CDR3 covers 16 residues. Losses at the gene ends were 5 bases for V and 7 bases for J; bases not matched to a gene: 12.

This clone has only a few counts. The chain carries TRBV6-5 and TRBJ2-2; the match to TRBD2 covers 7 bases. Germline V lookup: CDR1 MNHEY, CDR2 SVGAGI. With V trimmed by 7 bases and J by 3 bases, 8 bases remained unmatched. The CDR3 length is 15 residues. The CDR3 nucleotides read TGTGCCAGCACCCAGCAGGGAGGGGACACCGGGGAGCTGTTTTTT. Protein product: CASTQQGGDTGELFF.